The rows below give T cell receptor beta chains drawn from one sample of a study of sequential checkpoint blockade in melanoma. Generated by immunoSEQ multiplex PCR, the TCRdb table keeps only in-frame clones and is missing some. The data show approximately 9,300 clones, roughly 74% seen once. Sequenced material: CD8+ T cells sorted from blood (inferred from file names), taken from a patient given nivolumab and ipilimumab in sequence. The source is a human donor with melanoma. CDR3s include the opening cysteine and the closing phenylalanine or tryptophan. The D gene is left open where the match is weak. Some rows mark clone size as missing; the rest say once, few, many or name a class of expanded clone.

>TRBV7-9|TRBD2|NA|TRBJ2-5
TGTGCCAGCAGTCTAGCGGGAGTAGAGCAGTACTTC
CASSLAGVEQYF
>TRBV7-8|TRBD1|NA|TRBJ2-7
TGTGCCATTACAGGGGGCTCCTACGAGCAGTACTTC
CAITGGSYEQYF
>TRBV9|NA|NA|TRBJ1-1
TGTGCCAGCAGCGGAGGGGGAGTGAACACTGAAGCTTTCTTT
CASSGGGVNTEAFF
>TRBV28|NA|few|TRBJ2-1
TGTGCCAGCACCTTACTAATCGGGAGCTCCTACAATGAGCAGTTCTTC
CASTLLIGSSYNEQFF
>TRBV9|NA|NA|TRBJ2-2
TGTGCCAGCAGCGTAAGTGGAGACTGGTACAGCGGCACCGGGGAGCTGTTTTTT
CASSVSGDWYSGTGELFF
>TRBV10-1|NA|NA|TRBJ2-7
TGCGCCAGCAGTCAGGGCTCCTTGGGGTTCTACGAGCAGTACTTC
CASSQGSLGFYEQYF
>TRBV9|NA|NA|TRBJ2-3
TGTGCCAGCAGCGTATGGGCTACCACTAGCACAGATACGCAGTATTTT
CASSVWATTSTDTQYF
>TRBV6-1|TRBD1|NA|TRBJ1-5
TGTGCCAGCAGTGAACGGGACAGTACCCTGGGGCCCCAGCATTTT
CASSERDSTLGPQHF
>TRBV6-5|TRBD2|NA|TRBJ2-2
TGTGCCAGCAGTTACGGCGGGGGGCTCACCGGGGAGCTGTTTTTT
CASSYGGGLTGELFF
>TRBV27|NA|NA|TRBJ2-3
TGTGCCAGCAGTTTACGCGGAGATACGCAGTATTTT
CASSLRGDTQYF
>TRBV27|TRBD2|NA|TRBJ2-2
TGTGCCAGCAGTCTACTAGGACTAGCGGGAGGGACCGGGGAGCTGTTTTTT
CASSLLGLAGGTGELFF
>TRBV5-1|TRBD2|NA|TRBJ2-7
TGCGCCAGCAACCTAGCGGGACCCTCCTACGAGCAGTACTTC
CASNLAGPSYEQYF
>TRBV5-1|TRBD1|NA|TRBJ2-3
TGCGCCAGCAGCTTGTTCTCTCAGGGGGCCTGGGGAAGCACAGATACGCAGTATTTT
CASSLFSQGAWGSTDTQYF
>TRBV6-5|NA|NA|TRBJ2-1
TGTGCCAGCAGTTACTTAGCGGTTTCCTACAATGAGCAGTTCTTC
CASSYLAVSYNEQFF
>TRBV13|TRBD2|NA|TRBJ2-3
TGTGCCAGCAGCCTCATCGGGGTAGCGGGCGACACAGATACGCAGTATTTT
CASSLIGVAGDTDTQYF